The clone carrying this TCR beta chain was detected once. This entry belongs to a study of cytomegalovirus exposure and HLA in healthy donors. Primers for the PCR totalled 60 Vbeta and 13 Jbeta. TCRdb keeps only in-frame clones here, not all; method: immunoSEQ multiplex PCR. In the table there are 160,000 or so clones, roughly 73% of which are singletons. Sequencing was done on a sample of PBMCs. The receptor's source is a woman aged 25 to 45 in good health and CMV-seronegative.

Written as DNA, the CDR3 is TGCGCCAGCAGCCACAACAGGCCGACTAGCAGAAATGAGCAGTTCTTC. This codes for CASSHNRPTSRNEQFF. The rearrangement uses TRBV4-1 and TRBJ2-1; 7 bases map to TRBD2. The CDR3 runs 16 residues. Trimming cost V 3 bases and J 7 bases; bases outside gene matches: 12. Germline V lookup: CDR1 MGHRA, CDR2 YSYEKL.